The rows below give T cell receptor beta chains drawn from one sample of a study of technical replicates of blood from several donors. Repertoires were generated with immunoSEQ multiplex PCR, while TCRdb's copy carries only in-frame clones and drops some. The repertoire includes around 50,000 clones, roughly 95% of them detected once, and under 0.45% sits in the top ten. The sequencing input was T cells isolated from PBMCs. The receptor set was obtained from a human donor in good health. Both conserved end residues are part of each CDR3. The D gene is left open where the match is weak. A row's size may be missing; if present it is once, few, many or a size class.

j_gene: TRBJ2-7; v_gene: TRBV5-6; d_gene: .; abundance: once; CDR3nt: TGTGCCAGCAGCTTGGTGGCAGGTGGCGAGCAGTACTTC; CDR3aa: CASSLVAGGEQYF
j_gene: TRBJ2-1; v_gene: TRBV29-1; d_gene: TRBD2; abundance: .; CDR3nt: TGCAGCGTTGAGATATTAGCGGGAGGAGACAATGAGCAGTTCTTC; CDR3aa: CSVEILAGGDNEQFF
j_gene: TRBJ2-2; v_gene: TRBV6-6; d_gene: .; abundance: few; CDR3nt: TGTGCCAGCAGTTACCGGGGGAACACCGGGGAGCTGTTTTTT; CDR3aa: CASSYRGNTGELFF
j_gene: TRBJ2-3; v_gene: TRBV27; d_gene: .; abundance: once; CDR3nt: TGTGCCAGCAGTTTGTTAGGGGTGGGAGATACGCAGTATTTT; CDR3aa: CASSLLGVGDTQYF
j_gene: TRBJ2-5; v_gene: TRBV5-4; d_gene: .; abundance: .; CDR3nt: TGTGCCAGCAGCTTGGCCTTATCCTCGGTGACCCAGTACTTC; CDR3aa: CASSLALSSVTQYF
j_gene: TRBJ1-1; v_gene: TRBV28; d_gene: .; abundance: .; CDR3nt: TGTGCCAGCTTTAGATACAACCTCCACAGTGACAAGACTGAAGCTTTCTTT; CDR3aa: CASFRYNLHSDKTEAFF
j_gene: TRBJ2-7; v_gene: TRBV5-4; d_gene: TRBD2; abundance: .; CDR3nt: TGTGCCAGCAGGGTGGGGACTAGCTCCTACGAGCAGTACTTC; CDR3aa: CASRVGTSSYEQYF
j_gene: TRBJ2-1; v_gene: TRBV6-5; d_gene: TRBD2; abundance: .; CDR3nt: TGTGCCAGCAGTTTCGGACTAGCGTTTTCCTACAATGAGCAGTTCTTC; CDR3aa: CASSFGLAFSYNEQFF
j_gene: TRBJ2-2; v_gene: TRBV7-3; d_gene: .; abundance: .; CDR3nt: TGTGCCAGCAGCCCTACTTTGGCCGGGGAGCTGTTTTTT; CDR3aa: CASSPTLAGELFF
j_gene: TRBJ1-4; v_gene: TRBV29-1; d_gene: .; abundance: .; CDR3nt: TGCAGCGCAACCAGACAGCTGGGGGAAAAACTGTTTTTT; CDR3aa: CSATRQLGEKLFF
j_gene: TRBJ1-2; v_gene: TRBV7-2; d_gene: .; abundance: .; CDR3nt: TGTGCCAGCAGCCTTGACTCAGCGGAGGGTCAGGGCTACACCTTC; CDR3aa: CASSLDSAEGQGYTF
j_gene: TRBJ2-4; v_gene: TRBV7-2; d_gene: TRBD2; abundance: .; CDR3nt: TGTGCCAGCAGCTTAGAGCTAGCGGGAGGGAAGAACATTCAGTACTTC; CDR3aa: CASSLELAGGKNIQYF
j_gene: TRBJ2-1; v_gene: TRBV11-2; d_gene: .; abundance: .; CDR3nt: TGTGCCAGCAGCTTAGATCAGGCAAACAATGAGCAGTTCTTC; CDR3aa: CASSLDQANNEQFF
j_gene: TRBJ1-5; v_gene: TRBV25-1; d_gene: .; abundance: .; CDR3nt: TGTGCCAGCAGTTTCACTCCGGGGGGAACAGATCAGCCCCAGCATTTT; CDR3aa: CASSFTPGGTDQPQHF
j_gene: TRBJ1-1; v_gene: TRBV5-1; d_gene: .; abundance: .; CDR3nt: TGCGCCAGCAGCATAGACACTGAAGCTTTCTTT; CDR3aa: CASSIDTEAFF
j_gene: TRBJ1-1; v_gene: TRBV4-3; d_gene: .; abundance: .; CDR3nt: TGCGCCAGCAGCCAAGATCGGACGGGGATGAACACTGAAGCTTTCTTT; CDR3aa: CASSQDRTGMNTEAFF
j_gene: TRBJ1-2; v_gene: TRBV5-1; d_gene: TRBD1; abundance: .; CDR3nt: TGCGCCAGCAGCTTACGACAGGGGTTGGCCTATGGCTACACCTTC; CDR3aa: CASSLRQGLAYGYTF
j_gene: TRBJ2-1; v_gene: TRBV6-5; d_gene: TRBD1; abundance: .; CDR3nt: TGTGCCAGCAGTTCCCCGGGACAGGGGCCCCACAATGAGCAGTTCTTC; CDR3aa: CASSSPGQGPHNEQFF
j_gene: TRBJ2-1; v_gene: TRBV4-2; d_gene: TRBD2; abundance: .; CDR3nt: TGTGCCAGCAGCCAAGAGAGGACTAGCGGATACAATGAGCAGTTCTTC; CDR3aa: CASSQERTSGYNEQFF
j_gene: TRBJ1-4; v_gene: TRBV28; d_gene: .; abundance: .; CDR3nt: TGTGCCAGCACTCCGAGAGGGGAAAAACTGTTTTTT; CDR3aa: CASTPRGEKLFF
j_gene: TRBJ2-3; v_gene: TRBV7-2; d_gene: .; abundance: .; CDR3nt: TGTGCCAGCAGCGACACTAGTGGAGATACGCAGTATTTT; CDR3aa: CASSDTSGDTQYF
j_gene: TRBJ1-5; v_gene: TRBV18; d_gene: .; abundance: .; CDR3nt: TGTGCCAGCTCACCACTTCAGGTCCCTCAGCCCCAGCATTTT; CDR3aa: CASSPLQVPQPQHF
j_gene: TRBJ1-2; v_gene: TRBV29-1; d_gene: TRBD1; abundance: .; CDR3nt: TGCAGCGGGACAGGACTCTATGGCTACACCTTC; CDR3aa: CSGTGLYGYTF
j_gene: TRBJ1-2; v_gene: TRBV11-3; d_gene: TRBD1; abundance: .; CDR3nt: TGTGCCAGCAGCCACGGGACAGGCTATGGCTACACCTTC; CDR3aa: CASSHGTGYGYTF
j_gene: TRBJ1-4; v_gene: TRBV9; d_gene: .; abundance: .; CDR3nt: TGTGCCAGCAGCGTAGCGGGGACAACTAATGAAAAACTGTTTTTT; CDR3aa: CASSVAGTTNEKLFF
j_gene: TRBJ2-1; v_gene: TRBV4-1; d_gene: TRBD2; abundance: .; CDR3nt: TGCGCCAGCAGGGATGTGGGAGGGCCTTACAATGAGCAGTTCTTC; CDR3aa: CASRDVGGPYNEQFF
j_gene: TRBJ2-7; v_gene: TRBV28; d_gene: .; abundance: .; CDR3nt: TGTGCCAGCAGTGCCACAGCGGGCGGCCAAGCGTTCCGGAACGAGCAGTACTTC; CDR3aa: CASSATAGGQAFRNEQYF
j_gene: TRBJ1-2; v_gene: TRBV29-1; d_gene: .; abundance: .; CDR3nt: TGCAGCGTTGACAGGACAGAACATGGCTACACCTTC; CDR3aa: CSVDRTEHGYTF
j_gene: TRBJ1-1; v_gene: TRBV27; d_gene: .; abundance: .; CDR3nt: TGTGCCAGCCGACATTTGGCTGCGGGGTATTACTACACTGAAGCTTTCTTT; CDR3aa: CASRHLAAGYYYTEAFF
j_gene: TRBJ2-7; v_gene: TRBV6-1; d_gene: .; abundance: once; CDR3nt: TGTGCCAGCAGTGACATCAGGGACGAGCAGTACTTC; CDR3aa: CASSDIRDEQYF
j_gene: TRBJ2-3; v_gene: TRBV19; d_gene: .; abundance: .; CDR3nt: TGTGCCAGTAGTATGGGAGCAGATACGCAGTATTTT; CDR3aa: CASSMGADTQYF
j_gene: TRBJ2-7; v_gene: TRBV5-1; d_gene: TRBD1; abundance: .; CDR3nt: TGCGCCAGCAGCGCAAAGGGACAGGGGGGGACCTACGAGCAGTACTTC; CDR3aa: CASSAKGQGGTYEQYF
j_gene: TRBJ2-5; v_gene: TRBV28; d_gene: TRBD2; abundance: once; CDR3nt: TGTGCCAGCAGCGATAGACTAGCGGCCGTAGTAGAGACCCAGTACTTC; CDR3aa: CASSDRLAAVVETQYF
j_gene: TRBJ2-7; v_gene: TRBV30; d_gene: TRBD2; abundance: .; CDR3nt: TGTGCCTGGAGTGGACTAGCGGGAGGTGCGGGCCTCGAGCAGTACTTC; CDR3aa: CAWSGLAGGAGLEQYF
j_gene: TRBJ2-7; v_gene: TRBV7-3; d_gene: .; abundance: .; CDR3nt: TGTGCCAGCAGCTTATATCCAGCGGGCTTGGAGACCTACGAGCAGTACTTC; CDR3aa: CASSLYPAGLETYEQYF
j_gene: TRBJ1-2; v_gene: TRBV28; d_gene: TRBD1; abundance: .; CDR3nt: TGTGCCAGCAGTTTACCCGGGACAGGGGTAACTGGCTACACCTTC; CDR3aa: CASSLPGTGVTGYTF
j_gene: TRBJ1-1; v_gene: TRBV5-1; d_gene: TRBD1; abundance: .; CDR3nt: TGCGCCAGCAGCTTGAACAGGGGGACTGAAGCTTTCTTT; CDR3aa: CASSLNRGTEAFF
j_gene: TRBJ2-3; v_gene: TRBV27; d_gene: .; abundance: once; CDR3nt: TGTGCCAGCAGTTTAGGAGCGGTGACAGATACGCAGTATTTT; CDR3aa: CASSLGAVTDTQYF
j_gene: TRBJ1-5; v_gene: TRBV27; d_gene: .; abundance: .; CDR3nt: TGTGCCAGCAGTCCTCAGGGGCCGCTAAGCAATCAGCCCCAGCATTTT; CDR3aa: CASSPQGPLSNQPQHF
j_gene: TRBJ2-7; v_gene: TRBV5-4; d_gene: .; abundance: .; CDR3nt: TGTGCCAGCAGCTTGGTGGGGACAACTACGGGAGAGCAGTACTTC; CDR3aa: CASSLVGTTTGEQYF
j_gene: TRBJ2-1; v_gene: TRBV19; d_gene: .; abundance: .; CDR3nt: TGTGCCAGTACAGTAGGGACAACCTCCTACAATGAGCAGTTCTTC; CDR3aa: CASTVGTTSYNEQFF
j_gene: TRBJ2-1; v_gene: TRBV5-1; d_gene: .; abundance: .; CDR3nt: TGCGCCAGCACCATGGCGGCGATCAATGAGCAGTTCTTC; CDR3aa: CASTMAAINEQFF
j_gene: TRBJ2-5; v_gene: TRBV5-1; d_gene: TRBD2; abundance: .; CDR3nt: TGCGCCAGCACTAGCGGGAGCACCCAAGAGACCCAGTACTTC; CDR3aa: CASTSGSTQETQYF
j_gene: TRBJ1-2; v_gene: TRBV19; d_gene: TRBD1; abundance: .; CDR3nt: TGTGCCAGTAGCCGGGACAGGGACTATGGCTACACCTTC; CDR3aa: CASSRDRDYGYTF
j_gene: TRBJ2-7; v_gene: TRBV13; d_gene: .; abundance: .; CDR3nt: TGTGCCAGCAGCTTGGGAGAGAAACGCTACGAGCAGTACTTC; CDR3aa: CASSLGEKRYEQYF
j_gene: TRBJ2-7; v_gene: TRBV6-5; d_gene: .; abundance: .; CDR3nt: TGTGCCAGCAGTTACTCTAGGTTTAGCGGTGACTACGAGCAGTACTTC; CDR3aa: CASSYSRFSGDYEQYF
j_gene: TRBJ2-7; v_gene: TRBV2; d_gene: .; abundance: .; CDR3nt: TGTGCCAGCAGTGAAGGGGGCGCGTCTAGCGAGCAGTACTTC; CDR3aa: CASSEGGASSEQYF
j_gene: TRBJ2-1; v_gene: TRBV4-1; d_gene: .; abundance: .; CDR3nt: TGCGCCAGCAGCCGCGGGACTGGTTACAATGAGCAGTTCTTC; CDR3aa: CASSRGTGYNEQFF
j_gene: TRBJ2-1; v_gene: TRBV27; d_gene: .; abundance: .; CDR3nt: TGTGCCTGCAATCAGGTGGGTCATGAGCAGTTCTTC; CDR3aa: CACNQVGHEQFF
j_gene: TRBJ2-7; v_gene: TRBV28; d_gene: .; abundance: .; CDR3nt: TGTGCCAGCAGTTTATTTCCTACCGTCGAGCAGTACTTC; CDR3aa: CASSLFPTVEQYF
j_gene: TRBJ2-7; v_gene: TRBV29-1; d_gene: TRBD1; abundance: .; CDR3nt: TGCAGCGTGAAAACTAACAGGGGAACTAGCTCCTACGAGCAGTACTTC; CDR3aa: CSVKTNRGTSSYEQYF
j_gene: TRBJ2-7; v_gene: TRBV15; d_gene: TRBD2; abundance: few; CDR3nt: TGTGCCACCAGCAGACTAACCGGGACTAGCGGTACCCTATACGAGCAGTACTTC; CDR3aa: CATSRLTGTSGTLYEQYF
j_gene: TRBJ1-2; v_gene: TRBV7-2; d_gene: .; abundance: .; CDR3nt: TGTGCCAGCAGCTTCCGTGGGGGGGCCTATGGCTACACCTTC; CDR3aa: CASSFRGGAYGYTF
j_gene: TRBJ1-1; v_gene: TRBV30; d_gene: TRBD1; abundance: .; CDR3nt: TGTGCCTCCACAGGGGGCCTGGAAACTGAAGCTTTCTTT; CDR3aa: CASTGGLETEAFF
j_gene: TRBJ1-1; v_gene: TRBV6-5; d_gene: .; abundance: .; CDR3nt: TGTGCCAGCTTTTCCTTGAACACTGAAGCTTTCTTT; CDR3aa: CASFSLNTEAFF